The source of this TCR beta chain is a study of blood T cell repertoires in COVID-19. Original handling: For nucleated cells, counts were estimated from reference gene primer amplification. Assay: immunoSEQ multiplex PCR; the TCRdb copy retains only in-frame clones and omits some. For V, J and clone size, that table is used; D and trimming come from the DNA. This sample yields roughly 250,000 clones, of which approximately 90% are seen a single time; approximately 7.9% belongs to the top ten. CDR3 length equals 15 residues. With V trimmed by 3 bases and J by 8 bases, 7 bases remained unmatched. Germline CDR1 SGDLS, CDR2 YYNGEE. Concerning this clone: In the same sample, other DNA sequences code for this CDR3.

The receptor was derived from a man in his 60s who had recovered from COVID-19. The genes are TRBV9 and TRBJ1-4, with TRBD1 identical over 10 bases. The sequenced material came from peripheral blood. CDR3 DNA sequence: TGTGCCAGCAGCGATAGGACAGGGGGTGGAGAAAAACTGTTTTTT. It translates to CASSDRTGGGEKLFF.